This T cell receptor beta chain was sequenced during a study of technical replicates of blood from a few donors. Only in-frame clones appear in the TCRdb table, and some are missing; sequencing was by immunoSEQ multiplex PCR. The profile shows more than 45,000 clones, roughly nine tenths of them singletons. CDR1 and CDR2 from the germline V gene are SQVTM and ANQGSEA. V lost 4 bases, J lost 7 bases, and 13 bases lay in between. The CDR3 loop spans 12 amino acids. The chain combines TRBV29-1 with TRBJ1-2, with D possibly being TRBD1 (5 bases). The clonotype was recovered from a human donor in good health. Some clones in this sample may be carry-over from other donors' samples. The sequencing sample was made of PBMCs. CDR3 sequence (DNA): TGCAGCGTTGCCGGGTGGGGGGGTGGCTACACCTTC. This codes for CSVAGWGGGYTF.